The 13 T cell receptor beta chains reported below all come from one sample, sequenced in a study of blood T cell repertoires in COVID-19. Profiling relied on immunoSEQ multiplex PCR, and the TCRdb table lists in-frame clones only, not all of them. This table has 250,000 to 350,000 clones, around 89% appearing once. The sample taken for sequencing was peripheral blood. These receptors were collected from a woman aged 55-75 years with acute or convalescent COVID-19.

This clone was observed once. The chain uses TRBV27 and TRBJ2-2; 8 positions match TRBD2. V lost 6 bases, J lost 0 bases, and 3 bases stayed unmatched. The germline V gene encodes CDR1 MNHEY and CDR2 SMNVEV (reference sequence). This CDR3 is 15 amino acids long. The CDR3 DNA is TGTGCCAGCAGGCCGGGACTAGCGAACACCGGGGAGCTGTTTTTT. Its translation is CASRPGLANTGELFF.

The chain has TRBV27 and TRBJ2-3; D remains unclear. Trimming removed 4 bases at V and 2 bases at J, with 4 bases between. CDR3 length equals 12 residues. CDR1 and CDR2 from the germline V gene are MNHEY and SMNVEV (reference sequence). The CDR3, as DNA: TGTGCCAGCAGTTCCTTCACAGATACGCAGTATTTT. It is translated as CASSSFTDTQYF.

Details on this clone: The CDR3 end shows no conserved phenylalanine or tryptophan, and so a read error is likely. Because the CDR3's place on the DNA is in doubt, the DNA is left out and the CDR3 is given as listed by TCRdb. V and J are TRBV6-7 and TRBJ2-7; the table's D call, TRBD2, has no DNA check behind it. TRBV6-7 qualifies as an ORF whose function is uncertain. A total of 13 residues make up the CDR3, ends included. The CDR3 loop is CASSYMLAGGPSS.

V usage is TRBV12-2 and J usage is TRBJ2-7; the table calls TRBD2, which could not be checked here. TRBV12-2 is a documented pseudogene. The CDR3 is 13 residues long. The CDR3 bases are TGTGAGGAGGGCGGTCGGACCTTCAGCGAGCAGTACTTC. The encoded protein is CEEGGRTFSEQYF.

This chain joins TRBV11-3 and TRBJ2-2, with a possible D match to TRBD1 (6 bases). Trimming cost V 5 bases and J 5 bases, with 21 bases left between them. The CDR3 totals 17 residues. CDR1 SGHNT and CDR2 YENEEA come from the germline V gene. CDR3 in amino acids: CASSGIHRAQGTGELFF. CDR3 DNA: TGTGCCAGCAGCGGGATACACAGGGCCCAGGGAACCGGGGAGCTGTTTTTT.

The chain couples TRBV2 to TRBJ1-6; D ambiguous. V was shortened by 5 bases and J by 8 bases, with 10 bases between the two germline ends. CDR1 is SNHLY, CDR2 FYNNEI, per germline. CDR3 size: 13 residues. Here the CDR3 reads CASSSKEDSPLHF. The CDR3 nucleotides are TGTGCCAGCAGTTCTAAGGAGGATTCACCCCTCCACTTT.

The gene calls are TRBV9 and TRBJ1-1; D is perhaps TRBD1 (5 bases). The V gene lost 0 bases and the J gene lost 3 bases, with 12 bases spanning the gap. Looked up from germline, CDR1 is SGDLS and CDR2 is YYNGEE. This CDR3 has 15 residues. In DNA form, the CDR3 reads TGTGCCAGCAGCGTAGGGGAGGGGTTGGACACTGAAGCTTTCTTT. Protein sequence: CASSVGEGLDTEAFF.

The chain recombines TRBV5-5 with TRBJ1-5; TRBD1 matches 7 bases. From germline, CDR1 is SGHKS and CDR2 YYEKEE (reference sequence). CDR3 length: 18 residues. V was pared by 3 bases and J by 1 base, with 13 bases of the junction left unmatched. The CDR3 DNA follows: TGTGCCAGCAGCTGGGGGGATGACAGGGTTTGGAGCAATCAGCCCCAGCATTTT. It codes for CASSWGDDRVWSNQPQHF.

A remark on this clone: The junction departs from the called germline gene at one end, perhaps through a read error. The chain combines TRBV7-2 with TRBJ2-3; 11 nucleotides line up with TRBD2. This CDR3 comprises 14 residues. Germline loops: CDR1 SGHTA, CDR2 FQGNSA. The CDR3 loop is CASSQSLASGGPRF. The CDR3 DNA sequence: TGTGCCAGCAGCCAGAGCTTGGCTAGCGGGGGGCCCCGCTTT.

The V and J genes are TRBV7-9 and TRBJ2-1; D unclear. Germline V gives CDR1 SEHNR, CDR2 FQNEAQ (reference sequence). This CDR3 is built from 13 residues. V shed 2 bases and J shed 4 bases, with 6 bases lying between them. The CDR3 here is CASSLNSYNEQFF. The CDR3 DNA reads TGTGCCAGCAGCTTAAACTCGTACAATGAGCAGTTCTTC.

V usage is TRBV5-1 and J usage is TRBJ1-1; the match to TRBD1 covers 10 bases. Germline assignment: CDR1 SGHRS and CDR2 YFSETQ. CDR3 size: 16 residues. V shed 4 bases and J 6 bases; nucleotides not matched to a gene: 12. Written as DNA, the CDR3 is TGCGCCAGCAGCATTCGGGCGGACAGGGGGAGAGCTGAAGCTTTCTTT. Translation: CASSIRADRGRAEAFF.

In its sample, this clone was seen once. The chain combines TRBV4-3 with TRBJ1-1, with TRBD1 matching over 8 bases. The CDR3 is 17 amino acids. CDR1 is LGHNA and CDR2 is YSLEER in the germline V gene. With V trimmed by 0 bases and J by 4 bases, 10 bases remained unmatched. CDR3 protein: CASSQDLAGGRSTEAFF. CDR3 in DNA: TGCGCCAGCAGCCAAGATCTGGCAGGGGGCAGGAGCACTGAAGCTTTCTTT.

V gene TRBV7-3 combines with J gene TRBJ2-3; 7 bases agree with TRBD2. CDR3 length: 15 residues. V was clipped by 11 bases and J by 1 base; unmatched bases: 12. Germline V gene data show CDR1 as SGHTA and CDR2 as FQGTGA. CDR3 in amino acids: CASGGTLGRTDTQYF. CDR3 bases: TGTGCCTCCGGGGGGACCCTAGGGCGCACAGATACGCAGTATTTT.